This TCR beta chain was captured by sequencing in a study of blood T cell repertoires in COVID-19. The wider study: COVID-19 samples collected from the United States, Italy and Spain covered acute and convalescent phases. PBMCs, B-cell-depleted T cells, or T cells provided the cDNA or gDNA that made up the material.

Participant age was roughly 18 to 89 years, and participants resided in roughly 25 US areas. All recovered Cohort 3 donors got two negative PCRs, got clearance, or saw symptom resolution. Only in-frame clones appear in the TCRdb table, and some are missing; sequencing was by immunoSEQ multiplex PCR. The sample has around 330,000 clones; roughly 89% are singletons. Material for sequencing was PBMCs or T cells enriched from blood (not recorded which). This clonotype was obtained from a woman aged 18 to 35 who had recovered from COVID-19.

Here the CDR3 DNA reads TGCAGCGTTGAACTGGGACAGGGAGCCATTTCGGCCGAGCAGTACTTC. Amino acid sequence: CSVELGQGAISAEQYF. V and J are TRBV29-1 and TRBJ2-7; 9 nucleotides agree with TRBD1. The V gene end was trimmed by 2 bases and the J gene end by 6 bases; junction bases not matched to a gene: 14. This CDR3 spans 16 amino acids. CDR1 SQVTM and CDR2 ANQGSEA come from the germline V gene.